The rows below give T cell receptor beta chains drawn from one sample of a study of regulatory T cells in long-lasting Graves disease. TCRdb re-derived calls from the multiplex PCR reads in MiXCR, one entry per CDR3 protein. The sample lists under 700,000 distinct CDR3 sequences, about 16% seen once, with roughly 25% in the top ten. The same specimen was also included in a second study, on T cells in Graves' hyperthyroidism and ophthalmopathy.

The specimen was peripheral blood mononuclear cells (PBMCs), collected at new diagnosis, from a patient treated with antithyroid drugs. The receptors come from a woman aged 35-65 years with Graves disease. Each CDR3 is given without its conserved first and last residue. Each record gives: V gene, CDR3 protein.

v_call: TRBV6-1; cdr3_aa: ASSPLPIYEQY
v_call: TRBV7-2; cdr3_aa: ASSLVWGGTDTQY
v_call: TRBV2; cdr3_aa: ASRLAGIKDTQY
v_call: TRBV4-2; cdr3_aa: ASSSDGGSGGNTIY
v_call: TRBV4-1; cdr3_aa: ASSQDPGMGGSPLH
v_call: TRBV7-2; cdr3_aa: ASSSRPGGKSSYEQY
v_call: TRBV11-2; cdr3_aa: ASSLEGPRRGHEQY
v_call: TRBV2; cdr3_aa: ASSEGTALPGNEQF
v_call: TRBV6-1; cdr3_aa: ASSPRMRFLPINEQF
v_call: TRBV6-9; cdr3_aa: ASSYWDRNTEAF
v_call: TRBV5-4; cdr3_aa: ASSLAVGSPLH
v_call: TRBV12-3/TRBV12-4; cdr3_aa: ASSIRQGGNNEQF
v_call: TRBV2; cdr3_aa: ASSRLYSNQPQH
v_call: TRBV14; cdr3_aa: ASSQDMDRDSGELF
v_call: TRBV27; cdr3_aa: ASSLDRGPYEQY
v_call: TRBV6-1; cdr3_aa: ATRRQIRDGPNEKLF
v_call: TRBV5-1; cdr3_aa: ASSTGTSGGFGAEQY
v_call: TRBV4-1; cdr3_aa: ASSQGQGSGGYT
v_call: TRBV7-2; cdr3_aa: ASSFLGLAGGHATDTQY
v_call: TRBV6-1; cdr3_aa: ATTRGAGNQPQH
v_call: TRBV5-1; cdr3_aa: ASSLQMAGANTEAF
v_call: TRBV5-6; cdr3_aa: ASSSGTSISPLH
v_call: TRBV20-1; cdr3_aa: SARDQKTVDYGYT
v_call: TRBV12-3/TRBV12-4; cdr3_aa: ASSLVNSPLH
v_call: TRBV5-1; cdr3_aa: ASSSGTGERGELF
v_call: TRBV20-1; cdr3_aa: SALPQTGGDFGEQY
v_call: TRBV19; cdr3_aa: ASSPRDISEAF
v_call: TRBV4-1; cdr3_aa: ASSPVGYNEQF
v_call: TRBV3-1; cdr3_aa: ASRAGTGFMRAF
v_call: TRBV30; cdr3_aa: AWSVGSGVNEQF
v_call: TRBV6-2/TRBV6-3; cdr3_aa: ASSSGTGGGYGYT
v_call: TRBV20-1; cdr3_aa: SARDLGQGIYGYT
v_call: TRBV11-1; cdr3_aa: ASSVLFGGGTEAF
v_call: TRBV2; cdr3_aa: ASREDSYGYT
v_call: TRBV12-3/TRBV12-4; cdr3_aa: ASSFRTGPQPQH
v_call: TRBV12-3/TRBV12-4; cdr3_aa: ASSFSSRTKEKLF
v_call: TRBV11-2; cdr3_aa: ASSPWWERGSNTGELF
v_call: TRBV7-9; cdr3_aa: ASSGDSRLDNEQF
v_call: TRBV18; cdr3_aa: ASSPGQTNEKLF
v_call: TRBV18; cdr3_aa: ASSPPEGREQY
v_call: TRBV5-1; cdr3_aa: ASSFSPTYEQY
v_call: TRBV7-3; cdr3_aa: ASSFSRDGELF
v_call: TRBV27; cdr3_aa: ASSWRDGPYEQY
v_call: TRBV9; cdr3_aa: ASSVGAVRANEKLF
v_call: TRBV6-5; cdr3_aa: ASSYDWGVGTEAF
v_call: TRBV2; cdr3_aa: ASSEDRGQDGYT
v_call: TRBV6-2/TRBV6-3; cdr3_aa: ASSYSGNYNSPLH
v_call: TRBV29-1; cdr3_aa: SGIGPMDVEAF
v_call: TRBV25-1; cdr3_aa: ASSEAGPVNEQY
v_call: TRBV3-1; cdr3_aa: ASSQERQGYGYT
v_call: TRBV19; cdr3_aa: ASSIQQGSNQPQH
v_call: TRBV2; cdr3_aa: ASSEGAVQETQY
v_call: TRBV3-1; cdr3_aa: ASSRGGDANTEAF
v_call: TRBV6-2/TRBV6-3; cdr3_aa: ASSYSGSTNYGYT
v_call: TRBV3-1; cdr3_aa: ASSQGGSGNEQF
v_call: TRBV10-3; cdr3_aa: AIRAGTGGYT
v_call: TRBV28; cdr3_aa: ASSFGQGRSYT
v_call: TRBV27; cdr3_aa: ASPQGGLRRSDTQY